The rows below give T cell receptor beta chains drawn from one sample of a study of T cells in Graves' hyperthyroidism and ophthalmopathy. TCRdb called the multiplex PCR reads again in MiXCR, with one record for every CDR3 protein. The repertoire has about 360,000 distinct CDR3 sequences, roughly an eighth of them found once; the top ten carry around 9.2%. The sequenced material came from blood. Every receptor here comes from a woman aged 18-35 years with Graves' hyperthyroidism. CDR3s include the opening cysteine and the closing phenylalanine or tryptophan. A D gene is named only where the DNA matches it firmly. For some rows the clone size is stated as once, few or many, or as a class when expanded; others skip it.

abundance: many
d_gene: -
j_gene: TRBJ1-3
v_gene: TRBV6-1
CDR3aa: CASREAAFAPGNTIYF
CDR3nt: TGTGCCAGCCGGGAGGCGGCCTTTGCGCCTGGAAACACCATATATTTT

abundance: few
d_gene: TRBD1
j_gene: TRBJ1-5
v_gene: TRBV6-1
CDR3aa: CASSEAGGRSNQPQHF
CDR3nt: TGTGCCAGCAGTGAAGCAGGGGGCCGGAGCAATCAGCCCCAGCATTTT

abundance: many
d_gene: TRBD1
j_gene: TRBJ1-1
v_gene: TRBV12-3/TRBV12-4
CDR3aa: CASSFGQGDTEAFF
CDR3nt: TGTGCCAGCAGTTTCGGGCAGGGGGACACTGAAGCTTTCTTT

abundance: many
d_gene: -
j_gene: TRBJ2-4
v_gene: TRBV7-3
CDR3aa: CASSTQGGNNIQYF
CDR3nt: TGTGCCAGCAGCACACAGGGAGGGAACAACATTCAGTACTTC

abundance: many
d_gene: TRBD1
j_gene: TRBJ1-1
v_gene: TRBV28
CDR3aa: CASSFSGQVNTEAFF
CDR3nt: TGTGCCAGCAGTTTCTCTGGACAGGTGAACACTGAAGCTTTCTTT

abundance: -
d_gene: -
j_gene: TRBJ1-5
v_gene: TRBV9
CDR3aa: CASSGKHREGNQPQHF
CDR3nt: TGTGCCAGCAGCGGCAAACACAGGGAGGGCAATCAGCCCCAGCATTTT

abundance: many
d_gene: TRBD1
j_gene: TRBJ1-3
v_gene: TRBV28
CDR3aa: CASGYQGADGNTIYF
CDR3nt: TGTGCCAGCGGGTACCAGGGGGCCGATGGAAACACCATATATTTT

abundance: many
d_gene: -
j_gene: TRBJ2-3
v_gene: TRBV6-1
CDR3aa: CASEFSSHTDTQYF
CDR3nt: TGTGCCAGCGAGTTTAGCTCACATACAGATACGCAGTATTTT

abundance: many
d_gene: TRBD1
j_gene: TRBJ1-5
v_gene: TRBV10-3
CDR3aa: CAISQGAMGNQPQHF
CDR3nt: TGTGCCATCAGTCAGGGGGCTATGGGCAATCAGCCCCAGCATTTT

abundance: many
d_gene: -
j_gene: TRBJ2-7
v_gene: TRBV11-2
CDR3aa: CASSQLQDRPEEQYF
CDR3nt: TGTGCCAGCAGCCAACTCCAGGACCGCCCGGAGGAGCAGTACTTC

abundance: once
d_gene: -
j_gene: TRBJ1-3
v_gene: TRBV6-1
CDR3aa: CASSEVGGAGNTIYF
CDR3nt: TGTGCCAGCAGTGAAGTAGGAGGAGCTGGAAACACCATATATTTT

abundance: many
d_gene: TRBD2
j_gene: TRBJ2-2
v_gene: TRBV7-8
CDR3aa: CASSPAGTSGRGNGELFF
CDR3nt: TGTGCCAGCAGCCCCGCCGGGACTAGCGGGAGAGGGAACGGGGAGCTGTTTTTT

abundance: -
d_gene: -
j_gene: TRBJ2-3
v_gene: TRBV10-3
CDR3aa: CATSPEAGRDTQYF
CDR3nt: TGTGCCACTTCCCCAGAGGCGGGGAGAGATACGCAGTATTTT

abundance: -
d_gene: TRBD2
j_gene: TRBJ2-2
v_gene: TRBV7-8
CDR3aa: CASTLAVAGRGTGELFF
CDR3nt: TGTGCCAGCACCCTCGCGGTAGCGGGGAGGGGCACCGGGGAGCTGTTTTTT

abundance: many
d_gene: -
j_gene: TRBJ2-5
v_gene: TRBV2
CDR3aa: CASTSGVSETQETQYF
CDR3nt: TGTGCCAGCACCTCGGGCGTCTCGGAGACCCAAGAGACCCAGTACTTC

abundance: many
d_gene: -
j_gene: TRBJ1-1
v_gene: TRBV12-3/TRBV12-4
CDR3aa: CASSGQPLEAFF
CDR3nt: TGTGCCAGCAGTGGACAGCCGCTTGAAGCTTTCTTT

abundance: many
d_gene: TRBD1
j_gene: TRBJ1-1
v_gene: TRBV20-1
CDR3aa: CSAPRAGLDRGRTNTEAFF
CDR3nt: TGCAGTGCCCCCAGGGCGGGCCTAGACAGGGGGCGAACGAACACTGAAGCTTTCTTT

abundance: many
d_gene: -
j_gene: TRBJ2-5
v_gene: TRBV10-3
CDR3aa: CAISDGTGQETQYF
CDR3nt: TGTGCCATCAGTGACGGGACGGGGCAAGAGACCCAGTACTTC

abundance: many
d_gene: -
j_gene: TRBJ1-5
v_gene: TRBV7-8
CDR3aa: CASSQTDASNQPQHF
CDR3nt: TGTGCCAGCAGCCAAACGGACGCCAGCAATCAGCCCCAGCATTTT

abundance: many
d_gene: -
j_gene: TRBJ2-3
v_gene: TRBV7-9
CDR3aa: CASSLAKGRTDTQYF
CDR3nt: TGTGCCAGCAGCTTAGCAAAGGGGCGCACAGATACGCAGTATTTT

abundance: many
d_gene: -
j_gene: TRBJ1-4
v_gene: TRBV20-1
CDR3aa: CSAAQTVNEKLFF
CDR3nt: TGCAGTGCTGCCCAGACCGTTAATGAAAAACTGTTTTTT

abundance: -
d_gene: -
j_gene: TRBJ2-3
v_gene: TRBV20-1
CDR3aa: CSTLPLIRGVHNTDTQYF
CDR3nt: TGCAGTACCTTACCTCTTATCAGGGGGGTCCATAACACAGATACGCAGTATTTT

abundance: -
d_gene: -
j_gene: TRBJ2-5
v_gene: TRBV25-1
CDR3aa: CASRKTGFEETQYF
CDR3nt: TGTGCCAGCAGGAAAACAGGGTTTGAAGAGACCCAGTACTTC

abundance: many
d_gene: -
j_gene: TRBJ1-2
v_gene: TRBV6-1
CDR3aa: CASSSQWPTNEGYTF
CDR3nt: TGTGCCAGCAGTTCCCAATGGCCCACCAATGAGGGCTACACCTTC

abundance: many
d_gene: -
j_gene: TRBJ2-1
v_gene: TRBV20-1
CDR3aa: CSARVYNEQFF
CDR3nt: TGCAGTGCTAGAGTTTACAATGAGCAGTTCTTC

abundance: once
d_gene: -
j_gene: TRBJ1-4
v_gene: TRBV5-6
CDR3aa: CASSLVHGEGEKLFF
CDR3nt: TGTGCCAGCAGCTTGGTTCACGGAGAGGGTGAAAAACTGTTTTTT

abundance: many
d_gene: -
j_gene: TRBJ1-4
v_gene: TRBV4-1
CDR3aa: CASSQDTGLHPPKNEKLFF
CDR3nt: TGCGCCAGCAGCCAAGATACGGGCCTACACCCTCCGAAAAATGAAAAACTGTTTTTT

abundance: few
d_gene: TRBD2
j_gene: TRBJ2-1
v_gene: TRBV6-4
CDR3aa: CASSSSGGAGNEQFF
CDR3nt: TGTGCCAGCAGCTCTAGCGGGGGGGCTGGAAATGAGCAGTTCTTC

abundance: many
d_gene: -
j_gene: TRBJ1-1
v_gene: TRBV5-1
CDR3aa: CASSSDREGNTEAFF
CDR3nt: TGCGCCAGCAGCTCGGACAGAGAGGGGAACACTGAAGCTTTCTTT

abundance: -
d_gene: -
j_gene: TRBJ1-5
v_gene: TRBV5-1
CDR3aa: CASSRGGGWSNQPQHF
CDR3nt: TGTGCCAGCAGCCGGGGGGGGGGATGGAGCAATCAGCCCCAGCATTTT

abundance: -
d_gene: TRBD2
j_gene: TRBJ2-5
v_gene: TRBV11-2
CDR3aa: CASSLAGLAGGYQETQYF
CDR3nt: TGTGCCAGCAGCTTAGCGGGCCTAGCGGGAGGGTACCAAGAGACCCAGTACTTC

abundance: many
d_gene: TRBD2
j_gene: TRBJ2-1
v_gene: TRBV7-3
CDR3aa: CASSQAGGPEYEQFF
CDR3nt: TGTGCCAGCAGCCAAGCGGGGGGGCCGGAATATGAGCAGTTCTTC

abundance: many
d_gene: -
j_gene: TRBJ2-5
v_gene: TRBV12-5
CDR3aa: CASSRVGEETQYF
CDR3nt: TGTGCTAGTTCCCGGGTAGGCGAAGAGACCCAGTACTTC